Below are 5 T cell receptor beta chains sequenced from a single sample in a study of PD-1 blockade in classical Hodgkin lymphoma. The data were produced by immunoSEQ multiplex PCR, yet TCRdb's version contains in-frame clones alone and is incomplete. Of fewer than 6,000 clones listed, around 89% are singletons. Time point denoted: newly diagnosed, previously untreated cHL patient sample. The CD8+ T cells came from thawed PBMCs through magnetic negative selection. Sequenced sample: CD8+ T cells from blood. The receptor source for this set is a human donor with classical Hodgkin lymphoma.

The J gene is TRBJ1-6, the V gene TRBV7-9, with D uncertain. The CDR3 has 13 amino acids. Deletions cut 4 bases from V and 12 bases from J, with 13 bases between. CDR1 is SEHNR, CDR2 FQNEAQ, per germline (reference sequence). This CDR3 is CASSSGPDRPLHF. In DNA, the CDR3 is TGTGCCAGCAGCTCTGGACCCGATAGACCCCTCCACTTT.

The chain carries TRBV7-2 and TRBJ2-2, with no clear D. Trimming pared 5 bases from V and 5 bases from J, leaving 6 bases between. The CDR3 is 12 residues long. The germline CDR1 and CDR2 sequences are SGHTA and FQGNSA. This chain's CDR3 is CASSPSTGELFF. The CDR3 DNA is TGTGCCAGCAGCCCTTCAACCGGGGAGCTGTTTTTT.

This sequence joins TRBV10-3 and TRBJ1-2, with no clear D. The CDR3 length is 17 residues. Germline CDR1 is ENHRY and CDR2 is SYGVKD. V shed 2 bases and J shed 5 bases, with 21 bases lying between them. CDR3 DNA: TGTGCCATCAGTGAGCAAAAGAGGACGGCCCTGGGGTATGGCTACACCTTC. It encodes CAISEQKRTALGYGYTF.

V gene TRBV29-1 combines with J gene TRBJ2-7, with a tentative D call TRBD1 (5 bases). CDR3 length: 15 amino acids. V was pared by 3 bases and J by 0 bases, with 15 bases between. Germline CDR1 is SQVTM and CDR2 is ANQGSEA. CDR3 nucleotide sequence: TGCAGCGTTGAGACCCCGGACATAGGCTCCTACGAGCAGTACTTC. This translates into CSVETPDIGSYEQYF.

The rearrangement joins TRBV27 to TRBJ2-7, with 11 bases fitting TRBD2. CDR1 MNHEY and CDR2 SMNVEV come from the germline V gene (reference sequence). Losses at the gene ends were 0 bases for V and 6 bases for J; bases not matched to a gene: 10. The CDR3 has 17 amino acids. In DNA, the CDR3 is TGTGCCAGCAGTTTATCGGGACTAGCGGTTCCGCCCTCCGAGCAGTACTTC. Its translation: CASSLSGLAVPPSEQYF.